These 24 T cell receptor beta chains were sequenced from one sample in a study of sequential checkpoint blockade in melanoma. Assay used: immunoSEQ multiplex PCR; TCRdb lists only in-frame clones, some missing. The sample yields about 2,400 clones, 20% to 30% seen once. Treatment of the sample: randomized to nivolumab then ipilimumab (arm A) or the reverse (arm B). The sample in question was tumor tissue (inferred from file names), obtained from a patient given nivolumab and ipilimumab in sequence. Source of these receptors: a human donor with melanoma.

This clone has a single count. The rearrangement links TRBV18 to TRBJ2-1; D remains unclear. From germline, CDR1 is KGHSH and CDR2 LQKENI. The CDR3 is 12 residues long. With 2 bases removed from V and 8 bases from J, the gap between germline ends came to 7 bases. The DNA of the CDR3 is TGTGCCAGCTCACCAGGGGTAGATGAGCAGTTCTTC. Protein sequence: CASSPGVDEQFF.

The chain recombines TRBV6-8 with TRBJ2-3, with D uncertain. CDR3 length equals 15 residues. V shed 5 bases and J shed 4 bases, with 16 bases lying between them. In germline, CDR1 is MNHGY, CDR2 SAAAGT. The CDR3 loop is CASSARPGRSDTQYF. In DNA, the CDR3 is TGTGCCAGCAGTGCGCGACCCGGACGATCAGATACGCAGTATTTT.

This clone turned up a few times. The J gene is TRBJ1-4, the V gene TRBV30; unclear D gene. The germline V gene encodes CDR1 GTSNPN and CDR2 SVGIG (reference sequence). V was cut by 0 bases and J by 8 bases, with 10 bases left in between. The CDR3 length is 13 residues. The CDR3: CAWSVGPMEKLFF. CDR3 nucleotides: TGTGCCTGGAGTGTAGGACCGATGGAAAAACTGTTTTTT. The whole variable domain, filled in from reference TRBV30 and TRBJ1-4, reads SQTIHQWPATLVQPVGSPLSLECTVEGTSNPNLYWYRQAAGRGLQLLFYSVGIGQISSEVPQNLSASRPQDRQFILSSKKLLLSDSGFYLCAWSVGPMEKLFFGSGTQLSVL.

The chain recombines TRBV11-3 with TRBJ1-6; the D is unclear. CDR3 size: 15 residues. Germline CDR1 and CDR2: SGHNT and YENEEA. V lost 2 bases and J lost 7, with 12 bases in between. CDR3 sequence reads: CASSLFGAQNSPLHF. The CDR3 DNA reads as TGTGCCAGCAGCTTATTTGGCGCGCAAAATTCACCCCTCCACTTT.

The chain employs TRBV4-1 and TRBJ2-5; a possible D gene is TRBD2 (6 bases). V lost 1 base to trimming and J lost 2 bases, with 11 bases between them. Germline lookup yields CDR1 MGHRA and CDR2 YSYEKL. The CDR3 extends over 15 amino acids. For the CDR3, the DNA is TGCGCCAGCAGCCAAGGCGGGACTCCGCAAGAGACCCAGTACTTC. Protein product: CASSQGGTPQETQYF.

This clone has more than one count but fewer than ten. The rearrangement uses TRBV6-8 and TRBJ2-7, with 12 bases lining up with TRBD2. The CDR3 contains 16 residues. Germline CDR1 reads MNHGY; CDR2 reads SAAAGT. Trimming cost V 5 bases and J 3 bases; bases outside gene matches: 8. The CDR3 DNA reads as TGTGCCAGCAGTGGAGATCTAGCGGGGGGGCTCTACGAGCAGTACTTC. Translation: CASSGDLAGGLYEQYF.

The rearrangement uses TRBV6-8 and TRBJ2-3; 12 bases line up with TRBD2. Looked up from germline, CDR1 is MNHGY and CDR2 is SAAAGT. V shed 5 bases and J 6 bases; nucleotides not matched to a gene: 12. This CDR3 has 17 amino acids. CDR3 nucleotide sequence: TGTGCCAGCAGTCAACACATCGGACTAGCGGGGAGGGATACGCAGTATTTT. Amino acid sequence: CASSQHIGLAGRDTQYF.

This clone was observed a handful of times. The chain is built from TRBV6-8 and TRBJ1-5; perhaps TRBD1 as D (5 bases). V shed 6 bases and J shed 3 bases, with 15 bases lying between them. The CDR3 sequence is 15 residues long. Germline values: CDR1 MNHGY, CDR2 SAAAGT. The CDR3 loop reads CASSSGSTYNQPQHF. The CDR3 region has the DNA TGTGCCAGCAGCTCAGGGTCCACCTACAATCAGCCCCAGCATTTT.

The chain combines TRBV19 with TRBJ1-2; D remains unclear. Trimming cost V 1 base and J 8 bases, with 14 bases left between them. The CDR3 contains 14 residues. The germline gives CDR1 LNHDA, CDR2 SQIVND (reference sequence). CDR3 nucleotide sequence: TGTGCCAGTAGTATAGTGTGGACGACGGGCGGCTACACCTTC. It codes for CASSIVWTTGGYTF.

This clone has just a few counts. V is TRBV6-8 and J is TRBJ2-3; 11 bases align to TRBD2. V shed 3 bases and J 2 bases; nucleotides not matched to a gene: 4. CDR1 MNHGY and CDR2 SAAAGT come from the germline V gene. The CDR3 runs to 16 residues. The CDR3 protein is CASSYTSGRFTDTQYF. CDR3 nucleotides: TGTGCCAGCAGTTATACTAGCGGGAGATTCACAGATACGCAGTATTTT.

This clone was counted a few times. A read error may produce the germline difference seen at one junction end. For the CDR3, the DNA is TGCGCCATCAGTGATAACAGGGGGCTAGGCGAGCAGTACTTC. It encodes CAISDNRGLGEQYF. The V and J genes are TRBV10-2 and TRBJ2-7; TRBD1 agrees at 9 bases. The CDR3 runs to 14 residues. Per the germline V gene, CDR1 is WSHSY and CDR2 is SAAADI.

The rearrangement links TRBV28 to TRBJ1-2; D is ambiguous. Germline CDR1 is MDHEN and CDR2 is SYDVKM. V shed 1 base and J shed 4 bases, with 10 bases lying between them. The CDR3 covers 14 residues. CDR3 nucleotide sequence: TGTGCCAGCAGTTTATTCTCCCGTGGCTATGGCTACACCTTC. Amino acids: CASSLFSRGYGYTF.

Relative to its sample, this clone is medium-sized. The chain employs TRBV11-3 and TRBJ2-5; 7 bases align to TRBD1. The ends lost 3 bases at V and 4 bases at J; junction bases unmatched: 8. The CDR3 runs 15 residues. CDR1 is SGHNT and CDR2 is YENEEA in the germline V gene. The DNA of the CDR3 is TGTGCCAGCAGCTTGTCGACAGGGATACGAGAGACCCAGTACTTC. Translated: CASSLSTGIRETQYF.

A few counts support this clone. The chain carries TRBV18 and TRBJ1-1; 7 bases map to TRBD1. The V gene's germline CDR1 is KGHSH and CDR2 LQKENI. Losses at the gene ends were 3 bases for V and 5 bases for J; bases not matched to a gene: 6. This CDR3 has 14 amino acids. The CDR3 region has the DNA TGTGCCAGCTCACCCCGACAGGGAAGGACTGAAGCTTTCTTT. This gives the protein CASSPRQGRTEAFF.

The chain is built from TRBV6-8 and TRBJ2-7; D may correspond to TRBD1 or TRBD2 (5 bases each). This CDR3 is built from 12 residues. Per germline, CDR1 MNHGY and CDR2 SAAAGT. The V end was cut by 2 bases, the J end by 6 bases, with 8 bases between. Here the CDR3 reads CASSYMGTEQYF. In nucleotides, the CDR3 is TGTGCCAGCAGTTACATGGGGACCGAGCAGTACTTC.

This clone is medium-sized by share. The chain uses TRBV11-3 and TRBJ2-5; no clear D gene. The CDR3 contains 14 residues. The ends were cut back, 3 bases at V and 3 bases at J, with 11 bases in the middle. Germline CDR1 and CDR2: SGHNT and YENEEA. As DNA, the CDR3 is TGTGCCAGCAGCTTGGCGCGCCTCGAAGAGACCCAGTACTTC. Translation gives CASSLARLEETQYF.

The chain couples TRBV2 to TRBJ2-1; 15 bases are a match to TRBD2. Germline assignment: CDR1 SNHLY and CDR2 FYNNEI. V lost 5 bases and J lost 7; bases outside the gene matches: 3. The CDR3 is 15 amino acids. CDR3 in DNA: TGTGCCAGCAGTAAGGGACTAGCGGGGGGAAATGAGCAGTTCTTC. It translates to CASSKGLAGGNEQFF.

The sample holds a few counts of this clone. The junction and the germline gene differ at one end; a read error may be behind it. The chain uses TRBV10-3 and TRBJ2-7; D is perhaps TRBD2 (6 bases). The CDR3 is 14 residues long. Germline V gene sequence: CDR1 ENHRY, CDR2 SYGVKD. The CDR3 DNA follows: TGTGCCAGCAGTGAGGCGGGACCCCCTGCCGAGCAGTACTTC. It translates to CASSEAGPPAEQYF.

The CDR3 DNA is TGTGCCAGCAGCCAATCGACTAGTGTGCCAGATACGCAGTATTTT. Translation gives CASSQSTSVPDTQYF. This chain connects TRBV11-3 to TRBJ2-3, with TRBD2 as a possible D gene (6 bases). The length of the CDR3 is 15 residues. Between the trimmed V and J ends, which lost 5 bases and 4 bases, there was a span of 16 bases. CDR1 is SGHNT and CDR2 is YENEEA in the germline V gene.

This clone came up a few times. This rearrangement joins TRBV6-8 to TRBJ2-6; D is unclear. V was cut by 6 bases and J by 4 bases, with 16 bases left in between. The germline V gene has CDR1 MNHGY and CDR2 SAAAGT. CDR3 length: 16 residues. CDR3 region: CASSSPGRAGANVLTF. The CDR3 region has the DNA TGTGCCAGCAGCTCCCCCGGCCGGGCGGGGGCCAACGTCCTGACTTTC.

This chain connects TRBV14 to TRBJ1-4; TRBD1 aligns across 7 bases. V was clipped by 1 base and J by 10 bases; unmatched bases: 3. Germline CDR1 and CDR2: SGHDN and FVKESK. This CDR3 has 13 amino acids. The CDR3 bases are TGTGCCAGCAGCCAAGTCCAGGGGGTAAAACTGTTTTTT. Translating it yields CASSQVQGVKLFF.

This clone was picked up a small number of times. V gene TRBV29-1 combines with J gene TRBJ2-1, with a possible D match to TRBD2 (5 bases). The ends were cut back, 3 bases at V and 8 bases at J, with 11 bases in the middle. The CDR3 runs to 12 residues. Per the germline V gene, CDR1 is SQVTM and CDR2 is ANQGSEA. The CDR3 sequence is CSVDFLRDEQFF. The CDR3 DNA sequence: TGCAGCGTTGATTTTTTGAGGGATGAGCAGTTCTTC.

This clone was seen once. The chain recombines TRBV5-1 with TRBJ2-5; D is perhaps TRBD1 or TRBD2 (6 bases each). Germline V gene lookup returns CDR1 SGHRS and CDR2 YFSETQ. V lost 3 bases, J lost 5 bases, and 14 bases lay in between. The CDR3 is 14 amino acids. The CDR3 coding sequence is TGCGCCAGCAGCTGGAGGGGGGCGGAGGAGACCCAGTACTTC. Amino acid sequence: CASSWRGAEETQYF.

The chain is built from TRBV2 and TRBJ2-7; D is perhaps TRBD1 (6 bases). The CDR3 has 16 amino acids. Germline CDR1 reads SNHLY; CDR2 reads FYNNEI. V gave up 2 bases and J gave up 1 base, with 15 bases separating them. CDR3 nucleotides: TGTGCCAGCAGTGAAACCCCGGACAGCGTTTCCTACGAGCAGTACTTC. The encoded protein is CASSETPDSVSYEQYF.